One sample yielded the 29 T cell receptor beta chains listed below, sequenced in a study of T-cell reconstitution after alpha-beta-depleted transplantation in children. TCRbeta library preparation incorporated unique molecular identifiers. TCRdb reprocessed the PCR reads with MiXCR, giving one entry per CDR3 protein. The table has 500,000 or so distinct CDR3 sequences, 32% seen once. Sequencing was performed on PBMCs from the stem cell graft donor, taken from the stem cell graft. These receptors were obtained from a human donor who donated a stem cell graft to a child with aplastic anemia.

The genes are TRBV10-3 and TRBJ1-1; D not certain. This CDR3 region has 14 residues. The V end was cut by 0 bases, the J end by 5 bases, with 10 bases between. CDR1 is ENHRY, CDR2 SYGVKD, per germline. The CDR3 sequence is CAISESFGETEAFF. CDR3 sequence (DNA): TGTGCCATCAGTGAGTCGTTTGGGGAAACTGAAGCTTTCTTT.

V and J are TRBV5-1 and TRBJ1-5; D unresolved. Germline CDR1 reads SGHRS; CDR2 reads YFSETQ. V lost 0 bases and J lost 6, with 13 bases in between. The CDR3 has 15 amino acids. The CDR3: CASSLAAGRGQPQHF. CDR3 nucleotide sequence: TGCGCCAGCAGCTTGGCCGCAGGCCGGGGTCAGCCCCAGCATTTT.

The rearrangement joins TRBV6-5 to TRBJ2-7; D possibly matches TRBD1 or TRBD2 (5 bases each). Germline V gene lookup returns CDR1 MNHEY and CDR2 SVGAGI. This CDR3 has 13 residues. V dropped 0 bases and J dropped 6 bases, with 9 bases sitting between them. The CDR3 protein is CASSYSAGGEQYF. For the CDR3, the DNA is TGTGCCAGCAGTTACTCAGCTGGGGGCGAGCAGTACTTC.

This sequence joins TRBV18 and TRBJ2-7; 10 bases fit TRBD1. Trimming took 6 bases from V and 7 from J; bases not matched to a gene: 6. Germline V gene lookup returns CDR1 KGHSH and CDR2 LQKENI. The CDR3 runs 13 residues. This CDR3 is CASSPGTGDEQYF. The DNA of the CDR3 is TGTGCCAGCTCTCCCGGGACAGGGGATGAGCAGTACTTC.

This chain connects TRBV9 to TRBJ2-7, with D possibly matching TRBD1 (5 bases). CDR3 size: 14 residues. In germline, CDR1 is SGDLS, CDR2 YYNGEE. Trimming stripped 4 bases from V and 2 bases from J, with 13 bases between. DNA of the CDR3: TGTGCCAGCAGCCCTTTTTCGACAGCCTACGAGCAGTACTTC. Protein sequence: CASSPFSTAYEQYF.

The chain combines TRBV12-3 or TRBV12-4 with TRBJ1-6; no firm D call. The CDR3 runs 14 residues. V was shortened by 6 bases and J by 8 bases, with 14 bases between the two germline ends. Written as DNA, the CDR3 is TGTGCCAGCAGCCAATTAGCCCTCCATTCACCCCTCCACTTT. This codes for CASSQLALHSPLHF.

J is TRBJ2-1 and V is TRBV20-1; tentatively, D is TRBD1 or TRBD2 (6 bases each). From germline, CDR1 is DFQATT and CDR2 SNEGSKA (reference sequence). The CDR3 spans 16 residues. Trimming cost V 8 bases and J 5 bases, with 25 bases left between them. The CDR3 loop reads CSPKRGGSGDNNEQFF. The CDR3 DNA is TGCAGTCCTAAGAGAGGGGGTAGCGGCGATAACAATGAGCAGTTCTTC.

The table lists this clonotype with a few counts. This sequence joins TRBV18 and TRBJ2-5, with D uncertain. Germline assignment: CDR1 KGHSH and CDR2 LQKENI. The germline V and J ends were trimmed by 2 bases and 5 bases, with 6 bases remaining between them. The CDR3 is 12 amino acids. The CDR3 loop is CASSPVSETQYF. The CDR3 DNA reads TGTGCCAGCTCACCAGTATCGGAGACCCAGTACTTC.

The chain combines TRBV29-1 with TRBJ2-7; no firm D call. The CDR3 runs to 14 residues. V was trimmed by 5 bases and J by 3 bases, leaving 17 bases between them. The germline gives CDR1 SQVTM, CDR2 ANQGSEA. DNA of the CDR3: TGCAGCGTTTGGACGCGTGGCGATCTCTACGAGCAGTACTTC. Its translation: CSVWTRGDLYEQYF.

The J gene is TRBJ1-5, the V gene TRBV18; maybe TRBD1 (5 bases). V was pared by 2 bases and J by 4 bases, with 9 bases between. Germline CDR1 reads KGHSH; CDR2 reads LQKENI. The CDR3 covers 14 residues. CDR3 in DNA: TGTGCCAGCTCACCATCTAGACAGAATCAGCCCCAGCATTTT. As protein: CASSPSRQNQPQHF.

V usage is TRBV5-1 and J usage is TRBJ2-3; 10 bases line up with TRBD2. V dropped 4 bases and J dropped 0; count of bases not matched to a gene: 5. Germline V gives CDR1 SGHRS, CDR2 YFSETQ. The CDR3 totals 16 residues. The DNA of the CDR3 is TGCGCCAGCAGCATCGGACTAGCGGCTAGCACAGATACGCAGTATTTT. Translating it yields CASSIGLAASTDTQYF.

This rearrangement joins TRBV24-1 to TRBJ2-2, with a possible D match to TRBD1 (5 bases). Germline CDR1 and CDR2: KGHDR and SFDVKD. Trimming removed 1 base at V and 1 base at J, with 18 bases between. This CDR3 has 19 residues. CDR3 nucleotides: TGTGCCACCAGTGATTTCTGGAGACAGCTTTCCGGGAACACCGGGGAGCTGTTTTTT. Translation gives CATSDFWRQLSGNTGELFF.

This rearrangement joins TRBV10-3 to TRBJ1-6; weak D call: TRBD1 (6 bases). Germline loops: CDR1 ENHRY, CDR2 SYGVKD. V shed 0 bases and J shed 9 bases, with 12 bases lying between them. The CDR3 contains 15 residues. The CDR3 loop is CAISESQGLGSPLHF. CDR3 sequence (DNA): TGTGCCATCAGTGAGTCGCAGGGGTTGGGTTCACCCCTCCACTTT.

DNA for the CDR3: TGTGCCACCACGGACCCTCGAACGAACACCGGGGAGCTGTTTTTT. This gives the protein CATTDPRTNTGELFF. The chain links TRBV24-1 to TRBJ2-2; the D is unclear. Germline values: CDR1 KGHDR, CDR2 SFDVKD. CDR3 length: 15 residues. V gave up 8 bases and J gave up 0 bases, with 12 bases separating them.

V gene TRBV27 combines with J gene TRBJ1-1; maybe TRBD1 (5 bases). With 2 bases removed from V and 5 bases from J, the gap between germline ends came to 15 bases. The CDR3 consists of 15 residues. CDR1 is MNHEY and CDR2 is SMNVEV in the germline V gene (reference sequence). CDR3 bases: TGTGCCAGCAGTTTAGGTTCCGGGGCTGGGACTGAAGCTTTCTTT. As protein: CASSLGSGAGTEAFF.

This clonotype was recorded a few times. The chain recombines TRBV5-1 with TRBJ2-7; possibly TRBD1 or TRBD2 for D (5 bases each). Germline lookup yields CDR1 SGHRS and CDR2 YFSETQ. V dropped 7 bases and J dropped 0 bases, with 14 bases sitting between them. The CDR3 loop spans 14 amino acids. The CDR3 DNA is TGCGCCAGCTGTGGGGACGATAGCTCCTACGAGCAGTACTTC. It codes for CASCGDDSSYEQYF.

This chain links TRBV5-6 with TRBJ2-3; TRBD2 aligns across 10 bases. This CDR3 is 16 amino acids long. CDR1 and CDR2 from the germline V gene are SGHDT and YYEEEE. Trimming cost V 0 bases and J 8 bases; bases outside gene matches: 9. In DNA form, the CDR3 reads TGTGCCAGCAGCTTGGGGCTAGCGGGAGTCAGCGGTACGCAGTATTTT. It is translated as CASSLGLAGVSGTQYF.

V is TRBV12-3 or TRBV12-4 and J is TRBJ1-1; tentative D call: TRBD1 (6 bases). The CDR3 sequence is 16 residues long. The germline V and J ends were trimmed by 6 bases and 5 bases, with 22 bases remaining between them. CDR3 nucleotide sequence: TGTGCCAGCAGACCAGGCCCGCGGGGGCGGGGAACTGAAGCTTTCTTT. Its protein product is CASRPGPRGRGTEAFF.

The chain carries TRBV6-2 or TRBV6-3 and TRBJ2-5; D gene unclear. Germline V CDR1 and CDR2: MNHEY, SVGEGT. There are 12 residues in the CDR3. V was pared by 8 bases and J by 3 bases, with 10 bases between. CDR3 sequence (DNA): TGTGCCAGCTATTACCCAGAAGAGACCCAGTACTTC. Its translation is CASYYPEETQYF.

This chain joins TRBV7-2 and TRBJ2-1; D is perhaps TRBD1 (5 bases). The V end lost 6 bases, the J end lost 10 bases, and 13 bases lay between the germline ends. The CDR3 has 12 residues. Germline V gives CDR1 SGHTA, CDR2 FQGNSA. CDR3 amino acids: CASSQGGYEQFF. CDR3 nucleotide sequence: TGTGCCAGCAGTCAGGGTGGGTACGAGCAGTTCTTC.

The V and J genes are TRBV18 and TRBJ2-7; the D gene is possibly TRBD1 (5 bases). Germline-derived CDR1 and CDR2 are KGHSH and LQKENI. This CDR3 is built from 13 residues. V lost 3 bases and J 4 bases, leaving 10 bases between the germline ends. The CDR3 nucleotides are TGTGCCAGCTCACCTGGGGCAGCTTACGAGCAGTACGTC. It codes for CASSPGAAYEQYV.

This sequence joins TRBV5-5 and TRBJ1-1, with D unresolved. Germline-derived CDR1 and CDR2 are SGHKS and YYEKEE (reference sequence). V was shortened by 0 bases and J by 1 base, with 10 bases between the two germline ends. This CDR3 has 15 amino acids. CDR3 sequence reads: CASSLGGRTNTEAFF. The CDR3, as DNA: TGTGCCAGCAGCTTGGGAGGACGGACGAACACTGAAGCTTTCTTT. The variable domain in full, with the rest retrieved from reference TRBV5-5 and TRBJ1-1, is DAGVTQSPTHLIKTRGQQVTLRCSPISGHKSVSWYQQVLGQGPQFIFQYYEKEERGRGNFPDRFSARQFPNYSSELNVNALLLGDSALYLCASSLGGRTNTEAFFGQGTRLTVV.

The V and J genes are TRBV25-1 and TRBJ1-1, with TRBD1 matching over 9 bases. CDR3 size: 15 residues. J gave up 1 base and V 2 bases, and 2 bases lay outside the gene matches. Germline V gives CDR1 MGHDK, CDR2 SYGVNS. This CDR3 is CASSELGQGNTEAFF. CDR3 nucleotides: TGTGCCAGCAGTGAACTGGGACAGGGGAACACTGAAGCTTTCTTT.

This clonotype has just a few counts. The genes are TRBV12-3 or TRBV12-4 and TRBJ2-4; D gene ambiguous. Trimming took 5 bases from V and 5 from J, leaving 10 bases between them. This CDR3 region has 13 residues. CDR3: CASSLLVENIQYF. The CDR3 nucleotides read TGTGCCAGCAGTCTGCTTGTCGAAAACATTCAGTACTTC.

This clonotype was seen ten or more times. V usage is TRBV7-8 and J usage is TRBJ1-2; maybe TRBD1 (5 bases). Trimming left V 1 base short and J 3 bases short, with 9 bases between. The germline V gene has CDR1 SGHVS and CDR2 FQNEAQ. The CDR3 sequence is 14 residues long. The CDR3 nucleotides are TGTGCCAGCAGCTTAGGGGGGGGGGACTATGGCTACACCTTC. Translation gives CASSLGGGDYGYTF.

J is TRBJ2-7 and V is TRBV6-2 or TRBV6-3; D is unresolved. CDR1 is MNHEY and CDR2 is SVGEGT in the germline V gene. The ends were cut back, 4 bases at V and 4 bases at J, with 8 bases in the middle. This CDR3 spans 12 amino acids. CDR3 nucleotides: TGTGCCAGCAGTTTGTATGGATACGAGCAGTACGTC. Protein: CASSLYGYEQYV.

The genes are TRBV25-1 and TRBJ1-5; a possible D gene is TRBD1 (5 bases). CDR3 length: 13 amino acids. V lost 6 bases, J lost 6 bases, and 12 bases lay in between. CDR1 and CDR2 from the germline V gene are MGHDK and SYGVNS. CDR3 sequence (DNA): TGTGCCAGCAGGGCAGGGTTCTCTCAGCCCCAGCATTTT. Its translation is CASRAGFSQPQHF.

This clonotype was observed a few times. CDR3: CSVPGQGLGGELFF. Written as DNA, the CDR3 is TGCAGCGTCCCGGGACAGGGACTAGGCGGGGAGCTGTTTTTT. The chain is built from TRBV29-1 and TRBJ2-2; possibly TRBD1 for D (9 bases). The CDR3 has 14 amino acids. V gave up 6 bases and J gave up 7 bases, with 18 bases separating them. Germline V gene lookup returns CDR1 SQVTM and CDR2 ANQGSEA.

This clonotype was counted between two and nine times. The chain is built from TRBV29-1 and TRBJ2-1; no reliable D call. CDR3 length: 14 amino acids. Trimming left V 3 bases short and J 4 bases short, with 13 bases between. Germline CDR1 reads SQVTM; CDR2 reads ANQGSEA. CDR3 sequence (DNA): TGCAGCGTTGATGATGTACCTAGGTACAATGAGCAGTTCTTC. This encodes CSVDDVPRYNEQFF.